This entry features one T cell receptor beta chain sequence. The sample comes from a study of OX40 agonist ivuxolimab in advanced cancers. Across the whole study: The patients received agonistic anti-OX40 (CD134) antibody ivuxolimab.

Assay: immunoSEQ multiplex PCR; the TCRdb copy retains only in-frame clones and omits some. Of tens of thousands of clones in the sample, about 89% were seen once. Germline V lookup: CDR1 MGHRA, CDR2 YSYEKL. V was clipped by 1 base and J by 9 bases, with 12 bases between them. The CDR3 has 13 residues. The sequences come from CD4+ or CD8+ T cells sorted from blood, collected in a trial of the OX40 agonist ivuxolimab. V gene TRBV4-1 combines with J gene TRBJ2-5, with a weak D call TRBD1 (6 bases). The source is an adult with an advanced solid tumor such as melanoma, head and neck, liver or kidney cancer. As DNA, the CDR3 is TGCGCCAGCAGCCAAGTGGGGTCAGGGGCCCAGTACTTC. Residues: CASSQVGSGAQYF.